The clone carrying this T cell receptor (beta chain) has a handful of counts. What it binds is not known. The sample comes from a study of blood T cells in healthy people across ages. Study-level points and caveats: It was the long-lived donors that had more naive CD4+ cells and higher diversity than aged donors. Across the age range, TCR beta diversity per million T cells fell in a roughly linear way.

The use of a sample-barcoded 5' primer and a J-beta primer mix characterized a second PCR of roughly 7 to 11 cycles. TCRdb itself ran the 5' RACE reads through MiXCR, one entry per CDR3 protein. The repertoire holds 780,000 or so distinct CDR3 sequences, around a quarter seen once, with 3% to 4% in the top ten. Germline assignment: CDR1 SQVTM and CDR2 ANQGSEA. The CDR3 is 14 residues long. Unmatched junction bases numbered 10, after V lost 6 bases and J lost 5 bases. The same specimen was also included in a second study, on T cells of mothers and their children.

Sample: blood. The clonotype comes from a boy younger than 18 in good health. This rearrangement joins TRBV29-1 to TRBJ2-5; 9 bases line up with TRBD1. CDR3 protein: CSVSGTGIFETQYF. Here the CDR3 DNA reads TGCAGCGTCTCCGGGACAGGGATTTTCGAGACCCAGTACTTC.